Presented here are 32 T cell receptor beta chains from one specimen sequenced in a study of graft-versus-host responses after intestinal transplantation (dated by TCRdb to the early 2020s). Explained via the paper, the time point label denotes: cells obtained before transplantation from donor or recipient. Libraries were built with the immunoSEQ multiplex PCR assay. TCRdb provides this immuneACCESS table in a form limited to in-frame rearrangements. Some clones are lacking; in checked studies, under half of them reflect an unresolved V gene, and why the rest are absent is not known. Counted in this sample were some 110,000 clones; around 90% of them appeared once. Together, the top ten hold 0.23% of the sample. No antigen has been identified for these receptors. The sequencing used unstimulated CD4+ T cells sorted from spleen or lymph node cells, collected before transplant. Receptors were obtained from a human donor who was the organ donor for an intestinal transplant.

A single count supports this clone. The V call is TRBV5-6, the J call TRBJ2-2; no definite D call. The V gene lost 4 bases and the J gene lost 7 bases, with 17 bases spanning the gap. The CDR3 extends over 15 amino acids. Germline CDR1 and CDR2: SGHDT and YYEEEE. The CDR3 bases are TGTGCCAGCAGCGGCCTCCAGGTTAGGAACGGGGAGCTGTTTTTT. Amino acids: CASSGLQVRNGELFF.

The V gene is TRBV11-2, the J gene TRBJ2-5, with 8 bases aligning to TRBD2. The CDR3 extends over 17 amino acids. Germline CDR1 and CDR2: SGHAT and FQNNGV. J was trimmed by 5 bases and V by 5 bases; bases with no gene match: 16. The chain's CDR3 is CASSLTPLAGGLETQYF. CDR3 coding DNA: TGTGCCAGCAGCCTGACCCCATTGGCGGGAGGACTGGAGACCCAGTACTTC.

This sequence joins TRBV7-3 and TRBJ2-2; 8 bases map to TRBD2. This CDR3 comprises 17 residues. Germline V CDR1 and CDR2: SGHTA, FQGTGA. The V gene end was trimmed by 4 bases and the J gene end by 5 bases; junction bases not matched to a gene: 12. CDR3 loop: CASSSFPAGVGTGELFF. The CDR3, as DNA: TGTGCCAGCAGCTCTTTTCCAGCGGGAGTAGGGACCGGGGAGCTGTTTTTT.

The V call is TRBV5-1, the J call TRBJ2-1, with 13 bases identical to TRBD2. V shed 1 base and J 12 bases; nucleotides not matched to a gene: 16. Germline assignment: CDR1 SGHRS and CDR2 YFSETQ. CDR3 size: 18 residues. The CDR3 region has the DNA TGCGCCAGCAGCTTGCTTCAACTAGCGGGAGGGTGGTGGGAAGTGCAGTTCTTC. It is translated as CASSLLQLAGGWWEVQFF.

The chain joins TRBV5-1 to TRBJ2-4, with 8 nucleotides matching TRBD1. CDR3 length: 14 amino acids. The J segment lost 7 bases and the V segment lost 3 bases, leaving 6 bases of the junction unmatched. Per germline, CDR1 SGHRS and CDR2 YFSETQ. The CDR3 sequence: CASSSRNRGNIQYF. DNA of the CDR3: TGCGCCAGCAGCTCCCGCAACAGGGGGAACATTCAGTACTTC.

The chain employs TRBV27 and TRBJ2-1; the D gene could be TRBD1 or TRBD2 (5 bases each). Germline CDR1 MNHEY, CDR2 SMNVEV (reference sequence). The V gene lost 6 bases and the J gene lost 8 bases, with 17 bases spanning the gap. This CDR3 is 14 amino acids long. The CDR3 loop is CASREGDPIHEQFF. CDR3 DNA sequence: TGTGCCAGCAGGGAAGGGGACCCGATCCATGAGCAGTTCTTC.

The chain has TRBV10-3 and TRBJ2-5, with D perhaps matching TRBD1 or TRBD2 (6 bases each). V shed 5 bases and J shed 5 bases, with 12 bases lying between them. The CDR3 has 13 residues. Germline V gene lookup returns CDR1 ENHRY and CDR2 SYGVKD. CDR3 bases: TGTGCCATCAGTTCGCTAGGGGGGGAGACCCAGTACTTC. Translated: CAISSLGGETQYF.

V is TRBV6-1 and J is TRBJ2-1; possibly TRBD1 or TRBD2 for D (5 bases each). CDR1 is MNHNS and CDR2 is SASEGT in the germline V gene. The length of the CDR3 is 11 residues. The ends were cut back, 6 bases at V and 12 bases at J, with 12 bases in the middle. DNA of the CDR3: TGTGCCAGCAGCCGGGACCGTGGGCAGTTCTTC. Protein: CASSRDRGQFF.

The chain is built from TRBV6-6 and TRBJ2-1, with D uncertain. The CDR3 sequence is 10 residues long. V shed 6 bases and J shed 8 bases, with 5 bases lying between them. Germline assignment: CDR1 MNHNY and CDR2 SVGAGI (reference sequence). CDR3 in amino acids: CASRSYEQFF. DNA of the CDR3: TGTGCCAGCAGGTCGTATGAGCAGTTCTTC.

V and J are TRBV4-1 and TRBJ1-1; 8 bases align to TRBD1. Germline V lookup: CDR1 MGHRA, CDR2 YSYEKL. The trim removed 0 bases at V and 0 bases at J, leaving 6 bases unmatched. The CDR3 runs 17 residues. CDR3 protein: CASSQDPLTGVNTEAFF. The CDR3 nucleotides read TGCGCCAGCAGCCAAGATCCCCTGACAGGGGTGAACACTGAAGCTTTCTTT.

The CDR3 loop is CASISVSGSPDTQYF. The CDR3 DNA follows: TGTGCCAGCATTTCGGTCAGCGGGAGCCCAGATACGCAGTATTTT. The chain uses TRBV6-1 and TRBJ2-3, with 8 bases aligning to TRBD2. V trimming: 7 bases; J trimming: 4 bases; junction bases outside the gene matches: 10. The germline V gene has CDR1 MNHNS and CDR2 SASEGT. CDR3 length: 15 residues.

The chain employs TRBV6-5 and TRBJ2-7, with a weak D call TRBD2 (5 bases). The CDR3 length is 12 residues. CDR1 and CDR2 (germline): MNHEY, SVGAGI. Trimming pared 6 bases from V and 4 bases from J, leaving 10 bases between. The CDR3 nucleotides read TGTGCCAGCAGCCGTACGGGGTACGAGCAGTACTTC. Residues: CASSRTGYEQYF.

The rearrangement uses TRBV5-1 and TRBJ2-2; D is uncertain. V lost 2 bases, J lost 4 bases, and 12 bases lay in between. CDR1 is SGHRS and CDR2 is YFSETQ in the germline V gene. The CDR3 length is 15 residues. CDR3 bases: TGCGCCAGCAGCTTACCCCTAAGCATCACCGGGGAGCTGTTTTTT. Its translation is CASSLPLSITGELFF.

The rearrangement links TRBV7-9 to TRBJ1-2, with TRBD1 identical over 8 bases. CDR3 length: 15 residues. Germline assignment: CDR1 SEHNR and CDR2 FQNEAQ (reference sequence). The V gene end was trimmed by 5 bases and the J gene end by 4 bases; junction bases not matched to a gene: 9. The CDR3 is CASSGSQGATYGYTF. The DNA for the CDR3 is TGTGCCAGCAGCGGATCTCAGGGGGCGACCTATGGCTACACCTTC.

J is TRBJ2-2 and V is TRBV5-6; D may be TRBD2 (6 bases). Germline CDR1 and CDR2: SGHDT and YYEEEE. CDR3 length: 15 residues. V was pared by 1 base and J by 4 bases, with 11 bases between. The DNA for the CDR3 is TGTGCCAGCAGCTTGATCGGGAGCGGCACCGGGGAGCTGTTTTTT. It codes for CASSLIGSGTGELFF.

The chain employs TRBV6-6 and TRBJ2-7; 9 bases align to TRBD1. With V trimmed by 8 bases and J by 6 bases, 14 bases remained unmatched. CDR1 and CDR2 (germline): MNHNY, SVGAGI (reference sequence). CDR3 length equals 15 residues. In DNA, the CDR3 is TGTGCCAGCCGCCCCGGCAGGACAGGGGTTGGCGAGCAGTACTTC. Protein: CASRPGRTGVGEQYF.

The CDR3 DNA follows: TGTGCCAGCAGCGTGGGCCACTCCTACGAGCAGTACTTC. Amino acids: CASSVGHSYEQYF. The genes are TRBV7-3 and TRBJ2-7; D remains ambiguous. The CDR3 is 13 residues long. Germline V gene lookup returns CDR1 SGHTA and CDR2 FQGTGA. V was trimmed by 5 bases and J by 0 bases, leaving 8 bases between them.

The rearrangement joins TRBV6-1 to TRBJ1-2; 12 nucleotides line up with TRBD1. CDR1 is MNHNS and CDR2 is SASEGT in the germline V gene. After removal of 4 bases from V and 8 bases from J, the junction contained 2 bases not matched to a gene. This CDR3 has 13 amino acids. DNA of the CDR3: TGTGCCAGCAGTGGGGACAGGGGGCACGGCTACACCTTC. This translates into CASSGDRGHGYTF.

CDR3 nucleotides: TGTGCCAGCAGCTTGACGGTTCAAGAGACCCAGTACTTC. Translated, it gives CASSLTVQETQYF. The chain combines TRBV7-3 with TRBJ2-5; D is ambiguous. The germline V gene encodes CDR1 SGHTA and CDR2 FQGTGA. V lost 3 bases and J lost 2, with 7 bases in between. The CDR3 is 13 residues long.

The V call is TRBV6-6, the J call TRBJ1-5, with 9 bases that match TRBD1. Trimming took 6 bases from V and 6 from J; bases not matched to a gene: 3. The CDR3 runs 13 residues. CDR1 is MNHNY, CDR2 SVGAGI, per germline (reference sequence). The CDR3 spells CASSGTGSQPQHF. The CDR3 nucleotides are TGTGCCAGCAGCGGGACAGGGAGTCAGCCCCAGCATTTT.

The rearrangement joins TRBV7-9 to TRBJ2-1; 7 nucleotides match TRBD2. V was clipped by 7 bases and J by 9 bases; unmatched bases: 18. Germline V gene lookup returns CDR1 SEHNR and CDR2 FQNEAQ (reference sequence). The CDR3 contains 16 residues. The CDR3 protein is CASIPSGGGPNFEQFF. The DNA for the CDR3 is TGTGCCAGCATTCCCTCGGGGGGAGGGCCTAACTTTGAGCAGTTCTTC.

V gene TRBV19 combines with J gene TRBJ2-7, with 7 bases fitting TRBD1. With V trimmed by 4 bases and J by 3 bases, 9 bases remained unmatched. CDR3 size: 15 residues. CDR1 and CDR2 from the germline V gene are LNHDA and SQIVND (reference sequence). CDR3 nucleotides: TGTGCCAGTAGTAAAACAGGGGCTGGGCACTACGAGCAGTACTTC. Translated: CASSKTGAGHYEQYF.

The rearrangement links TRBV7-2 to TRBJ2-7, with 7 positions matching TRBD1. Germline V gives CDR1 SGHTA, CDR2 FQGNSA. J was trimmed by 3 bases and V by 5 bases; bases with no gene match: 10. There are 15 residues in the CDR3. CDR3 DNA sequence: TGTGCCAGCAGCGCGTCAAGGACAGGCGTCTACGAGCAGTACTTC. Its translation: CASSASRTGVYEQYF.

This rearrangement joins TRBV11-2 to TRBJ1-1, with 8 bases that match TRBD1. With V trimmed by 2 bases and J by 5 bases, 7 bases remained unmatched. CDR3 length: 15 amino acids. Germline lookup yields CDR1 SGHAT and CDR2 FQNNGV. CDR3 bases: TGTGCCAGCAGCTTAAGTTCAGGGGGCACGACTGAAGCTTTCTTT. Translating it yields CASSLSSGGTTEAFF.

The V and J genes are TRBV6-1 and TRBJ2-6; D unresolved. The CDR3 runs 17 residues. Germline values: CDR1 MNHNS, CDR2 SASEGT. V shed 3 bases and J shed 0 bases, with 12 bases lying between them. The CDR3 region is CASSDLSPYSGANVLTF. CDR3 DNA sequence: TGTGCCAGCAGTGATCTCTCTCCCTACTCTGGGGCCAACGTCCTGACTTTC.

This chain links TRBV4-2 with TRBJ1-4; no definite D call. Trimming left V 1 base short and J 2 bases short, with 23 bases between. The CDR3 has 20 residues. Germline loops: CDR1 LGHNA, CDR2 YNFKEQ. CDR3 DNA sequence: TGTGCCAGCAGCCAAGCCCTCCTAGCAGCGGCGGTTCTTACTAATGAAAAACTGTTTTTT. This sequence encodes CASSQALLAAAVLTNEKLFF.

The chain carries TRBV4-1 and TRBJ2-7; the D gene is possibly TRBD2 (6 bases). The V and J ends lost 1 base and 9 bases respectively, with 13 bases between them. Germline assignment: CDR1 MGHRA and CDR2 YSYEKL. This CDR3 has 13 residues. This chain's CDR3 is CASSQAPRGGQYF. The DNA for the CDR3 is TGCGCCAGCAGCCAAGCCCCCCGGGGAGGGCAGTACTTC.

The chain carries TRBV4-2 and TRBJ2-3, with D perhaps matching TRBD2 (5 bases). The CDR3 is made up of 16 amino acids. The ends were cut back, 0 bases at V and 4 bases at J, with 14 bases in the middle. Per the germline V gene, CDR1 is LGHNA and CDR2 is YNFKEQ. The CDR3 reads CASSQEGGFSPDTQYF. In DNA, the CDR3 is TGTGCCAGCAGCCAAGAGGGCGGGTTCTCTCCAGATACGCAGTATTTT.

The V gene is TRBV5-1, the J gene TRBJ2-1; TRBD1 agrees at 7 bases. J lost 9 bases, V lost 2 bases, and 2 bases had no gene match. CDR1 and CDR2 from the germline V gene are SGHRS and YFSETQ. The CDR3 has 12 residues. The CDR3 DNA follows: TGCGCCAGCAGCTTAACAGGGGTTGAGCAGTTCTTC. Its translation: CASSLTGVEQFF.

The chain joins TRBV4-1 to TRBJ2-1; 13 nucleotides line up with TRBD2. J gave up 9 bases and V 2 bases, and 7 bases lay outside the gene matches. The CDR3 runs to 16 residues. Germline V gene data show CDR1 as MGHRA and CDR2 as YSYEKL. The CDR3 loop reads CASSQLPGLAGSEQFF. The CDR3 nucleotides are TGCGCCAGCAGCCAACTACCGGGACTAGCGGGGAGTGAGCAGTTCTTC.

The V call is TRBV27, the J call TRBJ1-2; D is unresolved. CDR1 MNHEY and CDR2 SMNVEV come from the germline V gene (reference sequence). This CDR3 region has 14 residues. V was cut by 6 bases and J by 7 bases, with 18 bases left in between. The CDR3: CASSPPGGRSGYTF. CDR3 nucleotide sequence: TGTGCCAGCAGCCCCCCCGGTGGTCGGAGTGGCTACACCTTC.

CDR3 nucleotide sequence: TGTGCCAGCAGTTCTGGGTTCGGCTACACCTTC. Translated, it gives CASSSGFGYTF. The chain employs TRBV6-6 and TRBJ1-2; D unresolved. V was shortened by 4 bases and J by 8 bases, with 8 bases between the two germline ends. CDR1 and CDR2 from the germline V gene are MNHNY and SVGAGI (reference sequence). This CDR3 comprises 11 residues.